This T cell receptor beta chain emerged from a study of blood T cell repertoires in COVID-19. The CDR3 is 13 residues long. Trimming removed 5 bases from V and 4 bases from J, with 11 bases in between. Clones were sequenced by immunoSEQ multiplex PCR, and TCRdb holds only the in-frame ones, with some missing. The sample consists of about 230,000 clones, 65% to 85% of them appearing once. The sample consisted of peripheral blood. The chain links TRBV12-3 or TRBV12-4 to TRBJ1-2; possible D gene TRBD1, 5 bases. This clonotype originated in a man between 35 and 55 years old with active or convalescent COVID-19. The CDR3 sequence is CASSKQVTYGYTF. The CDR3 DNA follows: TGTGCCAGCAGTAAACAGGTCACCTATGGCTACACCTTC.